Listed below are T cell receptor beta chains from one sample, sequenced in a study of regulatory T cells in long-lasting Graves disease. TCRdb re-called the multiplex PCR reads through MiXCR, storing one row per CDR3 protein. The sample holds some 350,000 distinct CDR3 sequences; 16% are singletons and the top ten take about 19%. These records were also assigned to another study, of T cells in Graves' hyperthyroidism and ophthalmopathy.

Here the sequenced sample was peripheral blood mononuclear cells (PBMCs), taken at new diagnosis, from a patient treated with antithyroid drugs. These receptors were taken from a woman aged 18 to 35 with Graves disease. The CDR3 runs from the conserved cysteine through the conserved F or W. A D gene is named only where the DNA matches it firmly. The listing skips clone size in some rows; elsewhere it reads once, few, many or a size class.

D,J,V,size,DNA,CDR3
-,TRBJ2-7,TRBV4-1,many,TGCGCCAGCAGCCCCTCTCGGGGGAAGGGCTCCTACGAGCAGTACTTC,CASSPSRGKGSYEQYF
-,TRBJ2-3,TRBV7-3,many,TGTGCCAGCAGCTTAACAGGAGGTGGAGATACGCAGTATTTT,CASSLTGGGDTQYF
-,TRBJ2-1,TRBV7-8,-,TGTGCCAGCAGCTTAAGGCTAGCCGGGAGCTCCTACAATGAGCAGTTCTTC,CASSLRLAGSSYNEQFF
TRBD1,TRBJ1-6,TRBV6-1,many,TGTGCCAGCAGCCGGACAGGGGTGAACGAGAATTCACCCCTCCACTTT,CASSRTGVNENSPLHF
-,TRBJ1-1,TRBV2,many,TGTGCCAGCAGTGTGTCCGGGGTTGGCACTGAAGCTTTCTTT,CASSVSGVGTEAFF
-,TRBJ2-5,TRBV29-1,few,TGCAGCCCCGAGGAGGGGGAGACCCAGTACTTC,CSPEEGETQYF
TRBD2,TRBJ2-4,TRBV19,-,TGTGCCAGTGAATGGCGGGAGGGGGTCCAAAACATTCAGTACTTC,CASEWREGVQNIQYF
-,TRBJ1-2,TRBV6-5,-,TGTGCCAGCAGTTACTCGAATATAGGTGGCAACACCTTC,CASSYSNIGGNTF
-,TRBJ2-3,TRBV29-1,-,TGCAGCGGCAGGGAGAATTCAGATACGCAGTATTTT,CSGRENSDTQYF
-,TRBJ1-2,TRBV7-8,many,TGTGCCAGCAGCCCGACAGCTAGACCCTCGAACTATGGCTACACCTTC,CASSPTARPSNYGYTF
-,TRBJ1-5,TRBV7-9,many,TGTGCCAGCAGCAGGGACAACAATCAGCCCCAGCATTTT,CASSRDNNQPQHF
TRBD2,TRBJ2-3,TRBV30,many,TGTGCCTGGAGTCGATTGACTAGCGTAGATACGCAGTATTTT,CAWSRLTSVDTQYF
-,TRBJ2-6,TRBV15,-,TGTGCCACCAGCACCTTCTCCGGTCGGGTCTCTGGGGCCAACGTCCTGACTTTC,CATSTFSGRVSGANVLTF
-,TRBJ1-2,TRBV6-1,-,TGTGCCAGCAGTAAGGACAGCTATGGCTACACCTTC,CASSKDSYGYTF
TRBD2,TRBJ2-3,TRBV6-1,many,TGTGCCAGCAGAATAGCGGGAGGGCCCCCCACAGATACGCAGTATTTT,CASRIAGGPPTDTQYF
TRBD2,TRBJ2-1,TRBV28,few,TGTGCCACGGGGGGGACTTCAGCCAATGGGCAGTTCTTC,CATGGTSANGQFF
-,TRBJ2-7,TRBV28,-,TGTGCCAGCAGTTTTGTGGCTACCGAGCAGTACTTC,CASSFVATEQYF
TRBD2,TRBJ2-3,TRBV5-1,many,TGTGCCAGCAGTCTGGGAGGGAGAGGCACAGATACGCAGTATTTT,CASSLGGRGTDTQYF
TRBD2,TRBJ2-5,TRBV29-1,-,TGCAGCGTTGAGGGGGGGCTAGCGGGAGAGTTTGAGACCCAGTACTTC,CSVEGGLAGEFETQYF
-,TRBJ2-7,TRBV4-1,-,TGCGCCAGCAGCCACCCTGCGAAGGGCTACGAGCAGTACTTC,CASSHPAKGYEQYF
TRBD2,TRBJ2-7,TRBV7-8,many,TGTGCCAGCAGCCCAGGGACTAGCGGGGGGGCCGTCTACGAGCAGTACTTC,CASSPGTSGGAVYEQYF
-,TRBJ1-2,TRBV24-1,few,TGTGCCACCAGTGAAGGTTATGGCTACACCTTC,CATSEGYGYTF
TRBD1,TRBJ1-5,TRBV28,-,TGTGCCAGCAGTTCTCCGGGACAGGGGGCTATGCCCCAGCATTTT,CASSSPGQGAMPQHF
TRBD1,TRBJ1-6,TRBV3-1,many,TGTGCCAGCAGCCATCCGGGACAGGGAAATTCACCCCTCCACTTT,CASSHPGQGNSPLHF
-,TRBJ2-7,TRBV5-6,few,TGTGCCAGCAGCTTGGTAGCACAGAGTGCCTACGAGCAGTACTTC,CASSLVAQSAYEQYF
TRBD1,TRBJ1-1,TRBV28,few,TGTGCCACCCTTCGGGACAGATTCACTGAAGCTTTCTTT,CATLRDRFTEAFF
TRBD1,TRBJ2-7,TRBV6-1,-,TGTGCCAGCAGCTCCCGGGACAGGGGTCACGAGCAGTACTTC,CASSSRDRGHEQYF
-,TRBJ2-1,TRBV9,-,TGTGCCAGCAGCGTAGCAGTAGGGCGGCTTGGAAATGAGCAGTTCTTC,CASSVAVGRLGNEQFF
TRBD2,TRBJ2-1,TRBV7-3,many,TGTGCCAGCAGCTTAATAGCGGGGGGGCGTTCCTCCTACAATGAGCAGTTCTTC,CASSLIAGGRSSYNEQFF
TRBD1,TRBJ2-7,TRBV20-1,many,TGCAGTGTTCTACAGGGGGCAATCTCCTACGAGCAGTACTTC,CSVLQGAISYEQYF
-,TRBJ2-1,TRBV20-1,-,TGCAGTGCTAGCGCGGACAGTAGCTCCTACAATGAGCAGTTCTTC,CSASADSSSYNEQFF
TRBD2,TRBJ2-7,TRBV28,many,TGTGCCAGCAGTTTATCGGGAGGAGGCTACGAGCAGTACTTC,CASSLSGGGYEQYF
TRBD2,TRBJ2-1,TRBV6-4,-,TGTGCCAGCAGTCGAAATAGCGGGGGGGCCGGGATGAATGAGCAGTTCTTC,CASSRNSGGAGMNEQFF
-,TRBJ2-7,TRBV12-3/TRBV12-4,-,TGTGCCAGCATTACTAGGCCCCCGGACGAGCAGTACTTC,CASITRPPDEQYF
-,TRBJ1-5,TRBV18,many,TGTGCCAGCTCACGGGACATTCTTCAGCCCCAGCATTTT,CASSRDILQPQHF
-,TRBJ2-7,TRBV12-3/TRBV12-4,-,TGTGCCAGCAGTTTAGCGCTGAACGAGCAGTACTTC,CASSLALNEQYF
-,TRBJ1-1,TRBV3-1,many,TGTGCCAGCAGCCAAGGGGGACGGCCTGAAGCTTTCTTT,CASSQGGRPEAFF
-,TRBJ2-2,TRBV9,-,TGTGCCAGCACCAAAGTCACCGGGGAGCTGTTTTTT,CASTKVTGELFF
-,TRBJ2-7,TRBV6-2/TRBV6-3,many,TGTGCCAGCAGTGATTTCGGGGGCGAGCAGTACTTC,CASSDFGGEQYF
TRBD1,TRBJ1-6,TRBV7-2,few,TGTGCCAGCAGCAAACGACAGGGCGATTCACCCCTCCACTTT,CASSKRQGDSPLHF
TRBD1,TRBJ2-5,TRBV10-3,-,TGTGCCACCGCCTCCGGGACAGGAGCCGAGACCCAGTACTTC,CATASGTGAETQYF
TRBD2,TRBJ2-3,TRBV29-1,many,TGCAGCATCGGGGCGGCGGGAGTAGCGGATACGCAGTATTTT,CSIGAAGVADTQYF
-,TRBJ1-2,TRBV30,many,TGTGCCTGGAGTCTGCGGACACGGGGGGGAAGGGGCTACACCTTC,CAWSLRTRGGRGYTF
TRBD2,TRBJ2-2,TRBV19,-,TGTGCCAGTACTAGCGGGGGCCTCACCGGGGAGCTGTTTTTT,CASTSGGLTGELFF
-,TRBJ1-2,TRBV5-1,-,TGCGCCAGCAGCTTGTCACAAGCAGCTAACTATGGCTACACCTTC,CASSLSQAANYGYTF
TRBD2,TRBJ2-3,TRBV7-2,-,TGTGCCAGCGGGAGAGCGGGGGGGCTAAATACGCAGTATTTT,CASGRAGGLNTQYF